In its sample, the clone carrying this T cell receptor beta chain was seen many times. This sample is drawn from a study of regulatory T cells in long-lasting Graves disease. The authors built TCR beta libraries using iRepertoire HTBI primers and Arm-PCR of CDR3 regions. TCRdb reanalysed the multiplex PCR reads using MiXCR and keeps one entry per CDR3 protein. The table shows under 250,000 distinct CDR3 sequences, with around 21% occurring only once. Trimming took off 8 bases at V and 1 base at J, with 20 bases between the two ends. The CDR3 loop spans 16 amino acids. In germline, CDR1 is MNHNS, CDR2 SASEGT. Time point reported: newly diagnosed GD, antithyroid drugs for less than 3 months. PBMC RNA served as the TCR library source.

The chain links TRBV6-1 to TRBJ2-5; D is undetermined. The clonotype was recovered from a female donor with Graves disease. The sample here was peripheral blood mononuclear cells (PBMCs), taken at new diagnosis, from a patient treated with antithyroid drugs. The CDR3 nucleotides are TGTGCCAGCCGGCACGAGTTTGGCACCCTCCAAGAGACCCAGTACTTC. As protein: CASRHEFGTLQETQYF.